The clone carrying this T cell receptor (beta chain) has only a few counts. Profiling relied on immunoSEQ multiplex PCR, and the TCRdb table lists in-frame clones only, not all of them. There are approximately 40,000 clones in the sample; 92% occur only once, and more than 3% lies in the top ten. The sample comes from a study of control samples from healthy donors and cancer patients. Germline loops: CDR1 SGHRS, CDR2 YFSETQ. V lost 1 base, J lost 4 bases, and 20 bases lay in between. The CDR3 runs to 17 residues. Sequencing input: blood. The chain has TRBV5-1 and TRBJ1-1; D gene uncertain. This receptor was taken from a woman between 50 and 59 years old in good health. The CDR3 region has the DNA TGCGCCAGCAGCTTGAATGTAGGTGGAGGGCCCACCACTGAAGCTTTCTTT. Translated, it gives CASSLNVGGGPTTEAFF.